This TCR beta chain is drawn from a study of CD8+CD57+ T cells in acquired aplastic anemia. Looking at the study overall: Mean DNA quantity obtained from sorted CD4+ and CD8+ cells was 3.2 ug.

Genomic DNA templated the TCR beta VDJ and CDR3 profiling. TCRdb re-called the reads with MiXCR, one entry per CDR3 protein. Of roughly 200,000 distinct CDR3 sequences in the sample, approximately 65% were seen once. Individuals selected for sequencing had exhibited CD8+CD57+ cell expansion on flow cytometry. The CDR3 has 13 residues. The germline V and J ends were trimmed by 0 bases and 3 bases, with 9 bases remaining between them. Germline V gene sequence: CDR1 DFQATT, CDR2 SNEGSKA (reference sequence). This chain connects TRBV20-1 to TRBJ2-7; no reliable D call. The TCR sequence derives from a human donor with aplastic anemia. The sequencing sample was made of sorted CD4+, CD8+, or CD8+CD57+ T cells (not recorded which) from PBMCs. The CDR3 region is CSARDPLLYEQYF. The CDR3 DNA follows: TGCAGTGCTAGAGATCCGCTCCTCTACGAGCAGTACTTC.